This entry lists 4 T cell receptor beta chains sequenced from one sample in a study of blood T cell repertoires in COVID-19. Using immunoSEQ multiplex PCR, the repertoire was profiled, and TCRdb retains in-frame clones only, with some absent. This table has 200,000 to 300,000 clones, 70% to 90% appearing once. The sample was peripheral blood. These receptors all stem from a young man with active or convalescent COVID-19.

V and J are TRBV29-1 and TRBJ1-3, with 7 bases lining up with TRBD1. CDR3 size: 14 residues. The germline V gene has CDR1 SQVTM and CDR2 ANQGSEA. The V segment lost 8 bases and the J segment 4 bases; nucleotides outside the gene matches: 11. The CDR3 protein is CSSGGRGPGNTIYF. For the CDR3, the DNA is TGCAGCTCAGGGGGTAGGGGGCCGGGAAACACCATATATTTT.

V gene TRBV6-2 or TRBV6-3 combines with J gene TRBJ1-5; no definite D call. Trimming removed 3 bases from V and 2 bases from J, with 8 bases in between. CDR3 length: 14 amino acids. Germline V gene data show CDR1 as MNHEY and CDR2 as SVGEGT. The CDR3 nucleotides are TGTGCCAGCAGTTATTGGTCAGGCAATCAGCCCCAGCATTTT. This encodes CASSYWSGNQPQHF.

This clone came up once. The genes are TRBV7-2 and TRBJ2-5, with 9 bases that match TRBD1. The CDR3 spans 15 residues. The germline gives CDR1 SGHTA, CDR2 FQGNSA. V shed 7 bases, J shed 3 bases, and the junction held 9 bases outside the gene matches. The CDR3 coding sequence is TGTGCCAGCACCGTAATACAGGGGGCGGAAGAGACCCAGTACTTC. Protein sequence: CASTVIQGAEETQYF. The entire variable domain, with the rest obtained from reference TRBV7-2 and TRBJ2-5, is as follows: GAGVSQSPSNKVTEKGKDVELRCDPISGHTALYWYRQSLGQGLEFLIYFQGNSAPDKSGLPSDRFSAERTGGSVSTLTIQRTQQEDSAVYLCASTVIQGAEETQYFGPGTRLLVL.

This clone was counted once. This rearrangement joins TRBV10-1 to TRBJ2-3, with 9 nucleotides matching TRBD2. CDR1 and CDR2 (germline): WNHNN, SYGVQD (reference sequence). Unmatched junction bases numbered 9, after V lost 0 bases and J lost 2 bases. The CDR3 runs 18 residues. The CDR3 DNA reads TGCGCCAGCAGTGAGTCAACTAGCGGGTCGGAAGACACAGATACGCAGTATTTT. It encodes CASSESTSGSEDTDTQYF.